The sequence of this TCR beta chain was determined in a study of shared clonotypes between healthy human individuals. Remarks on this clone: The antigen is undetermined.

Study-level points and caveats: Deeper or shallower sequencing was expected to change how clonotypes are shared among donors.

Assay: immunoSEQ multiplex PCR; the TCRdb copy retains only in-frame clones and omits some. The sample holds roughly 320,000 clones, about nine tenths seen once. The germline V gene encodes CDR1 SEHNR and CDR2 FQNEAQ (reference sequence). The CDR3 length is 14 residues. V lost 5 bases and J lost 4, with 14 bases in between. The source is a man between 18 and 29 years old in good health. Sequenced sample: memory CD8+ T cells sorted from blood. Subset described: CD45RO+ cells pooled with CCR7-negative TemRA cells. The gene calls are TRBV7-9 and TRBJ1-2; D remains unclear. The CDR3 loop reads CASSIRRSLYGYTF. Here the CDR3 DNA reads TGTGCCAGCAGCATCAGACGGAGTCTCTATGGCTACACCTTC.